The source of this T cell receptor (beta chain) is a study of beta chain features in type 1 diabetes. Comments on this clone: Its antigen is undetermined.

The CDR3 loop spans 16 amino acids. V trimming: 1 base; J trimming: 7 bases; junction bases outside the gene matches: 10. The germline V gene has CDR1 MGHRA and CDR2 YSYEKL. Study results and limitations: Using cDNA template may skew counts toward highly expressing activated cells.

Reverse transcribing all isolated RNA meant expressed TCRB transcripts were sequenced. The method was immunoSEQ multiplex PCR; TCRdb's version includes in-frame clones alone and lacks a portion of them. The data contain roughly 370,000 clones, around 13% of them singletons. The gene calls are TRBV4-1 and TRBJ2-1; TRBD2 matches 7 bases. The sample consisted of naive CD4+ T cells from blood. This sequence was found in a young man in good health. CDR3 sequence (DNA): TGCGCCAGCAGCCAAGGCAGGCCGGGACTAATGAATGAGCAGTTCTTC. Amino acids: CASSQGRPGLMNEQFF.